The present T cell receptor beta chain was sequenced within a study of CD8 T cells in ankylosing spondylitis. Whole-study results and caveats: Past research had described some motif variants in reactive arthritis synovial fluid and blood.

Quantitative 5'-RACE with molecular barcodes produced the TCR beta libraries. MiXCR, run by TCRdb on the 5' RACE reads, gives a single entry per CDR3 protein. The sample includes about 250,000 distinct CDR3 sequences, about 10% seen only once; the top ten take around 3%. This clonotype was observed a few times. No antigen is known for it. The sequence was obtained from a male donor with ankylosing spondylitis or in good health (not recorded which). Sequencing was done on a sample of blood, either unsorted or a sorted T cell fraction (not recorded which).

The CDR3 loop is CASSLAWGGTYNSPLHF. The DNA for the CDR3 is TGTGCCAGCAGCTTAGCGTGGGGGGGGACCTATAATTCACCCCTCCACTTT. The chain recombines TRBV7-2 with TRBJ1-6, with TRBD1 as a possible D gene (5 bases). Trimming shortened V by 0 bases and J by 2 bases, and 11 bases separated the two germline ends. The germline V gene encodes CDR1 SGHTA and CDR2 FQGNSA. This CDR3 has 17 residues.